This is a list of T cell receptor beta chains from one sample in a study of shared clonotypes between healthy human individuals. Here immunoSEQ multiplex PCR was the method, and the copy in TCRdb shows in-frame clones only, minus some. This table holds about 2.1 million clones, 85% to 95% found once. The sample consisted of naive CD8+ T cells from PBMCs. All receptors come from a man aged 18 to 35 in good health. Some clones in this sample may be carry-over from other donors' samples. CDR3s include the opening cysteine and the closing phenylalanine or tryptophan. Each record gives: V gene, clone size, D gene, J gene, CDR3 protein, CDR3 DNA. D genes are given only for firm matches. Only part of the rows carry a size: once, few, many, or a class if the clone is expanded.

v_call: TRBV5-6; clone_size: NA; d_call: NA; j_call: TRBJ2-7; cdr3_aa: CASSWGRSSYEQYF; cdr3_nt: TGTGCCAGCAGCTGGGGACGGAGCTCCTACGAGCAGTACTTC
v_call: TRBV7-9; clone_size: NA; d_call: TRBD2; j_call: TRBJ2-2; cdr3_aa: CASSSGLAGGTGELFF; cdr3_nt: TGTGCCAGCAGCTCCGGACTAGCGGGAGGCACCGGGGAGCTGTTTTTT
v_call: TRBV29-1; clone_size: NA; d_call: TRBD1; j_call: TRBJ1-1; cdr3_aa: CSVERDRGITEAFF; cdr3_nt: TGCAGCGTTGAAAGAGACAGGGGAATCACTGAAGCTTTCTTT
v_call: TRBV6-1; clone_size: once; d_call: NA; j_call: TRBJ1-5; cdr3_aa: CASSVPGRSNQPQHF; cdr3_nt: TGTGCCAGCAGTGTACCCGGACGGAGCAATCAGCCCCAGCATTTT
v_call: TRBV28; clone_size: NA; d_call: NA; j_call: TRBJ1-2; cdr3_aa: CASRQSYGYTF; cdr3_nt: TGTGCCAGCAGACAGTCCTATGGCTACACCTTC
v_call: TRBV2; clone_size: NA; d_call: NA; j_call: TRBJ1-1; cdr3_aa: CASTRGDTEAFF; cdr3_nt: TGTGCCAGCACACGTGGGGACACTGAAGCTTTCTTT
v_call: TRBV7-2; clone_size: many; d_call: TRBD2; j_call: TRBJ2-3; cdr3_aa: CASSFPLVPSGPNTDTQYF; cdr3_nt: TGTGCCAGCAGCTTCCCACTGGTGCCTAGCGGTCCCAACACAGATACGCAGTATTTT
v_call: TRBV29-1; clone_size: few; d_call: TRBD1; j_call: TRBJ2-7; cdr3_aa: CSVRTGNYEQYF; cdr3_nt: TGCAGCGTTAGGACAGGGAACTACGAGCAGTACTTC
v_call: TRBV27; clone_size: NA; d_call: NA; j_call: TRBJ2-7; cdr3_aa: CATSRTEGHLYEQYF; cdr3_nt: TGTGCCACCTCTAGGACTGAGGGACACCTCTACGAGCAGTACTTC
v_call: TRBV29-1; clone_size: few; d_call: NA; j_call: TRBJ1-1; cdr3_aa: CSVVENTEAFF; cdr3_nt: TGCAGCGTCGTGGAGAACACTGAAGCTTTCTTT
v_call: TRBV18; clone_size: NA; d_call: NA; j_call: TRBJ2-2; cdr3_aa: CASSPIRAAWELFF; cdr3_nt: TGTGCCAGCTCACCAATCAGGGCCGCGTGGGAGCTGTTTTTT
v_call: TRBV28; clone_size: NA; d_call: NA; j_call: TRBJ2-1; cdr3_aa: CASRTEGPYNEQFF; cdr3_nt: TGTGCCAGCAGGACGGAGGGCCCCTACAATGAGCAGTTCTTC
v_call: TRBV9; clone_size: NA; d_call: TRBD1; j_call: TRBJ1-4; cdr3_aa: CASSPDREVEKLFF; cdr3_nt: TGTGCCAGCAGCCCCGACAGGGAGGTCGAAAAACTGTTTTTT
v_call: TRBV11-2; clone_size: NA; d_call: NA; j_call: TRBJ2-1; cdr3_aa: CASGRDKRLF; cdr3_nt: TGTGCCAGCGGCCGGGACAAAAGGCTCTTC
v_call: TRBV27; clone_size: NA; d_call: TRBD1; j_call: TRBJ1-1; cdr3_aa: CASSITGEAYTEAFF; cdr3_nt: TGTGCCAGCAGTATTACAGGGGAGGCGTACACTGAAGCTTTCTTT
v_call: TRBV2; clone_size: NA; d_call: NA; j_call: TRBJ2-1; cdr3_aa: CASKLGTTSYNEQFF; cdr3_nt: TGTGCCAGCAAATTAGGTACCACCAGCTACAATGAGCAGTTCTTC
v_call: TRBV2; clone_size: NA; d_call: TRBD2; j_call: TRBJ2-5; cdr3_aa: CATETSGYQETQYF; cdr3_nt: TGTGCCACCGAGACTAGCGGGTACCAAGAGACCCAGTACTTC
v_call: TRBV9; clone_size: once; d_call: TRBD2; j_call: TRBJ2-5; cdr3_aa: CASSAGGTSSETQYF; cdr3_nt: TGTGCCAGCAGCGCCGGAGGGACTAGTTCTGAGACCCAGTACTTC
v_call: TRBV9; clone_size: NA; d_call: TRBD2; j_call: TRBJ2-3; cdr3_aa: CASSVGGLAGTTDTQYF; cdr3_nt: TGTGCCAGCAGCGTAGGGGGGCTAGCGGGAACCACAGATACGCAGTATTTT
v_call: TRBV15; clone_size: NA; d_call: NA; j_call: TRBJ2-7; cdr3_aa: CATSTGPGTYEQYF; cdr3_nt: TGTGCCACCAGCACCGGCCCTGGGACCTACGAGCAGTACTTC
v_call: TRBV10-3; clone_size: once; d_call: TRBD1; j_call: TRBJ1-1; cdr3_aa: CAIRQTGVRTEAFF; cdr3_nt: TGTGCCATCAGGCAAACAGGGGTTCGAACTGAAGCTTTCTTT
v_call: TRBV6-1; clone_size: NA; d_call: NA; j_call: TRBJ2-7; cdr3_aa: CASNKWGNEQYF; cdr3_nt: TGTGCCAGCAATAAATGGGGCAACGAGCAGTACTTC
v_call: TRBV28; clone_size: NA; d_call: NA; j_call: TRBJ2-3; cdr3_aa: CASWGDTQYF; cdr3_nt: TGTGCCAGCTGGGGGGATACGCAGTATTTT
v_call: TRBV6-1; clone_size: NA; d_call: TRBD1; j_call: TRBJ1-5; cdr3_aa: CASSDLGGGNQPQHF; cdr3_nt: TGTGCCAGCAGTGACTTAGGGGGCGGCAATCAGCCCCAGCATTTT